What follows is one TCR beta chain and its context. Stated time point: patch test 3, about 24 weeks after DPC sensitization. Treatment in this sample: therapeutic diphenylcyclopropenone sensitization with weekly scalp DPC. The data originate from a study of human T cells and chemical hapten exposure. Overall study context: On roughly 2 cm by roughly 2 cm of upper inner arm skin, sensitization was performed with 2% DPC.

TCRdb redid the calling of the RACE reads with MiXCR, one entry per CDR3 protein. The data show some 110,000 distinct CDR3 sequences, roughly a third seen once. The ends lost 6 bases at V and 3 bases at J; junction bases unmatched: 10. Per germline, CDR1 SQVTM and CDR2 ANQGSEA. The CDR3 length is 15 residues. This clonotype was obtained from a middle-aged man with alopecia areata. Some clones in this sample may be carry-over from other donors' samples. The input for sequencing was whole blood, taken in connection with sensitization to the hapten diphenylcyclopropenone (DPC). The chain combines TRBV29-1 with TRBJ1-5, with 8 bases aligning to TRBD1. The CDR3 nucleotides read TGCAGCGTAAAAAGGGGGACAGGTGACAATCAGCCCCAGCATTTT. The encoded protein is CSVKRGTGDNQPQHF. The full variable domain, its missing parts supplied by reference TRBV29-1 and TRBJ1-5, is SAVISQKPSRDICQRGTSLTIQCQVDSQVTMMFWYRQQPGQSLTLIATANQGSEATYESGFVIDKFPISRPNLTFSTLTVSNMSPEDSSIYLCSVKRGTGDNQPQHFGDGTRLSIL.